This TCR beta chain was profiled in a study of prognosis after radiotherapy for stage I lung cancer. V shed 3 bases, J shed 1 base, and the junction held 2 bases outside the gene matches. The CDR3 runs 15 residues. Germline V gene lookup returns CDR1 SGHTA and CDR2 FQGNSA. Node-negative disease was confirmed in all patients by CT and PET/CT, with no prior chemotherapy, radiotherapy or other malignancies. General study findings and limits: As reported, TRBV and TRBJ gene usage differed between patients who had metastases and those who did not. Post-therapy Shannon entropy was lower in patients developing distant metastases following stereotactic body radiation therapy.

It was by two-round multiplex PCR that TCR beta CDR3 was amplified from genomic DNA. The first PCR round targeted every TRBV and TRBJ gene with specific primers. TCRdb re-analysed the multiplex PCR reads in MiXCR, keeping a single row per CDR3 protein. The sample shows fewer than 40,000 distinct CDR3 sequences, 32% of them seen only once. This clonotype has at least ten counts. Its antigen is not identified. The chain is built from TRBV7-2 and TRBJ2-7; 11 positions agree with TRBD2. The sample was PBMCs, taken before or after stereotactic body radiation therapy (not recorded which). The receptor's source is a donor older than 45 with non-small cell lung cancer. CDR3 region: CASSFGTSGSYEQYF. The CDR3 nucleotides are TGTGCCAGCAGCTTCGGGACTAGCGGATCCTACGAGCAGTACTTC. The full variable domain, its missing parts supplied by reference TRBV7-2 and TRBJ2-7, is GAGVSQSPSNKVTEKGKDVELRCDPISGHTALYWYRQSLGQGLEFLIYFQGNSAPDKSGLPSDRFSAERTGGSVSTLTIQRTQQEDSAVYLCASSFGTSGSYEQYFGPGTRLTVT.